The 20 T cell receptor beta chains listed next were all sequenced from one sample in a study of cytomegalovirus exposure and HLA in healthy donors. The PCR used 60 Vbeta and 13 Jbeta primers. Libraries were prepared by immunoSEQ multiplex PCR; TCRdb keeps only in-frame clonotypes and omits some of them. Recorded here are around 76,000 clones; the top ten clones represent about 0.83%. The sequencing input was PBMCs. The receptors here all came from a boy aged 10-17 years in good health and CMV-seronegative.

The genes are TRBV6-4 and TRBJ2-3, with D maybe TRBD2 (6 bases). The V end was cut by 0 bases, the J end by 2 bases, with 12 bases between. The CDR3 has 16 amino acids. Looked up from germline, CDR1 is MRHNA and CDR2 is SNTAGT. In DNA, the CDR3 is TGTGCCAGCAGTGACTCCCCGGCGGACTACACAGATACGCAGTATTTT. This encodes CASSDSPADYTDTQYF.

The CDR3 is CASSLATGAEAFF. DNA for the CDR3: TGCGCCAGCAGCTTGGCAACAGGGGCTGAAGCTTTCTTT. This chain links TRBV5-1 with TRBJ1-1; TRBD1 aligns across 7 bases. Looked up from germline, CDR1 is SGHRS and CDR2 is YFSETQ. This CDR3 is built from 13 residues. V dropped 0 bases and J dropped 6; count of bases not matched to a gene: 2.

The chain recombines TRBV15 with TRBJ1-2; 7 nucleotides align to TRBD1. In germline, CDR1 is LNHNV, CDR2 YYDKDF (reference sequence). J gave up 1 base and V 1 base, and 3 bases lay outside the gene matches. The CDR3 runs to 15 residues. The CDR3 region is CATSRGDSINYGYTF. In nucleotides, the CDR3 is TGTGCCACCAGCAGAGGGGACAGTATTAACTATGGCTACACCTTC. Together with reference TRBV15 and TRBJ1-2, the CDR3 gives the full variable domain: DAMVIQNPRYQVTQFGKPVTLSCSQTLNHNVMYWYQQKSSQAPKLLFHYYDKDFNNEADTPDNFQSRRPNTSFCFLDIRSPGLGDTAMYLCATSRGDSINYGYTFGSGTRLTVV.

V gene TRBV6-5 combines with J gene TRBJ2-1, with a possible D match to TRBD1 (7 bases). Germline V gives CDR1 MNHEY, CDR2 SVGAGI. CDR3 length: 16 residues. With 0 bases removed from V and 4 bases from J, the gap between germline ends came to 13 bases. The CDR3 region is CASSYSGGTEYNEQFF. The DNA for the CDR3 is TGTGCCAGCAGTTACTCGGGCGGGACAGAATACAATGAGCAGTTCTTC.

This chain joins TRBV2 and TRBJ2-2; 8 nucleotides align to TRBD1. The CDR3 covers 15 residues. Trimming cost V 7 bases and J 5 bases; bases outside gene matches: 9. CDR1 and CDR2 (germline): SNHLY, FYNNEI. This CDR3 reads CASTPGQGRTGELFF. The CDR3 DNA follows: TGTGCCAGCACCCCAGGACAGGGTAGAACCGGGGAGCTGTTTTTT.

V is TRBV5-1 and J is TRBJ1-4; TRBD1 aligns across 10 bases. CDR1 is SGHRS, CDR2 YFSETQ, per germline. The CDR3 contains 14 residues. J was trimmed by 7 bases and V by 0 bases; bases with no gene match: 0. In DNA form, the CDR3 reads TGCGCCAGCAGCTTGGGGGACAGGGGTGAAAAACTGTTTTTT. Protein: CASSLGDRGEKLFF.

The chain has TRBV19 and TRBJ2-5; 8 nucleotides line up with TRBD1. Unmatched junction bases numbered 8, after V lost 6 bases and J lost 5 bases. The CDR3 length is 14 residues. Looked up from germline, CDR1 is LNHDA and CDR2 is SQIVND (reference sequence). The CDR3 region is CASRSTGGTETQYF. As DNA, the CDR3 is TGTGCCAGTAGGAGTACAGGGGGTACGGAGACCCAGTACTTC. Combining the CDR3 with reference TRBV19 and TRBJ2-5 gives the whole variable domain DGGITQSPKYLFRKEGQNVTLSCEQNLNHDAMYWYRQDPGQGLRLIYYSQIVNDFQKGDIAEGYSVSREKKESFPLTVTSAQKNPTAFYLCASRSTGGTETQYFGPGTRLLVL.

This chain connects TRBV5-1 to TRBJ1-5; TRBD1 matches 7 bases. Losses at the gene ends were 4 bases for V and 7 bases for J; bases not matched to a gene: 11. In germline, CDR1 is SGHRS, CDR2 YFSETQ. This CDR3 contains 15 residues. CDR3 protein: CASSIDSGTEQPQHF. In DNA form, the CDR3 reads TGCGCCAGCAGCATCGATTCCGGGACAGAGCAGCCCCAGCATTTT.

The chain links TRBV7-3 to TRBJ2-3; TRBD1 is a possible D gene (6 bases). V was clipped by 1 base and J by 2 bases, with 10 bases between them. The CDR3 contains 15 residues. Germline values: CDR1 SGHTA, CDR2 FQGTGA. CDR3 in DNA: TGTGCCAGCAGCTTAATTGTGGGGGCCACAGATACGCAGTATTTT. Its translation: CASSLIVGATDTQYF.

The V gene is TRBV6-5, the J gene TRBJ2-1; D perhaps matches TRBD2 (6 bases). Germline CDR1 is MNHEY and CDR2 is SVGAGI. Trimming left V 8 bases short and J 6 bases short, with 14 bases between. This CDR3 contains 13 residues. The CDR3 here is CASARGYPNEQFF. The CDR3 coding sequence is TGTGCCAGCGCGCGGGGATACCCCAATGAGCAGTTCTTC.

The V call is TRBV6-1, the J call TRBJ1-6, with no clear D. Trimming shortened V by 6 bases and J by 5 bases, and 14 bases separated the two germline ends. The germline V gene encodes CDR1 MNHNS and CDR2 SASEGT. The CDR3 has 15 amino acids. The CDR3 reads CASRDREPNNSPLHF. In DNA, the CDR3 is TGTGCCAGCAGGGACCGGGAACCAAATAATTCACCCCTCCACTTT.

The V call is TRBV6-1, the J call TRBJ1-6; D gene ambiguous. Germline-derived CDR1 and CDR2 are MNHNS and SASEGT. Between the trimmed V and J ends, which lost 1 base and 9 bases, there was a span of 16 bases. The CDR3 is 16 residues long. CDR3 sequence: CASSEVSGVVRSPLHF. The CDR3 DNA reads TGTGCCAGCAGTGAAGTAAGCGGCGTTGTGCGTTCACCCCTCCACTTT.

The DNA for the CDR3 is TGCAGCGTTGAAACAGGGTGGAACCCAGATACGCAGTATTTT. Translated, it gives CSVETGWNPDTQYF. The rearrangement uses TRBV29-1 and TRBJ2-3, with a weak D call TRBD1 (6 bases). This CDR3 spans 14 amino acids. Germline-derived CDR1 and CDR2 are SQVTM and ANQGSEA. V was trimmed by 2 bases and J by 4 bases, leaving 13 bases between them.

The chain recombines TRBV5-1 with TRBJ2-5; no clear D gene. The CDR3 runs to 15 residues. CDR1 is SGHRS and CDR2 is YFSETQ in the germline V gene. V lost 5 bases and J 1 base, leaving 15 bases between the germline ends. The CDR3 protein is CASSSDGASQETQYF. In DNA form, the CDR3 reads TGCGCCAGCAGTTCCGACGGAGCCTCCCAAGAGACCCAGTACTTC. Based on the CDR3 plus reference TRBV5-1 and TRBJ2-5, the full variable domain is KAGVTQTPRYLIKTRGQQVTLSCSPISGHRSVSWYQQTPGQGLQFLFEYFSETQRNKGNFPGRFSGRQFSNSRSEMNVSTLELGDSALYLCASSSDGASQETQYFGPGTRLLVL.

The rearrangement joins TRBV30 to TRBJ1-5; 7 nucleotides align to TRBD1. The CDR3 is 15 residues long. The germline gives CDR1 GTSNPN, CDR2 SVGIG (reference sequence). J lost 5 bases, V lost 4 bases, and 11 bases had no gene match. The CDR3 coding sequence is TGTGCCTGGACCGGTGCGGACAGGCCCCATCAGCCCCAGCATTTT. Protein sequence: CAWTGADRPHQPQHF.

CDR3 protein: CAWGGTDYEQYF. Written as DNA, the CDR3 is TGTGCCTGGGGAGGGACAGATTACGAGCAGTACTTC. This chain uses TRBV30 with TRBJ2-7; TRBD1 might be the D (7 bases). Germline CDR1 reads GTSNPN; CDR2 reads SVGIG (reference sequence). V dropped 5 bases and J dropped 4 bases, with 12 bases sitting between them. The CDR3 spans 12 residues.

This sequence joins TRBV18 and TRBJ1-3; 9 bases align to TRBD1. The V and J ends lost 3 bases and 3 bases, in that order; junction bases with no gene match: 6. Germline lookup yields CDR1 KGHSH and CDR2 LQKENI. The CDR3 sequence is 16 residues long. Here the CDR3 reads CASSPRDRESGNTIYF. CDR3 bases: TGTGCCAGCTCACCCCGGGACAGGGAAAGTGGAAACACCATATATTTT.

This rearrangement joins TRBV7-6 to TRBJ2-3; a possible D gene is TRBD2 (5 bases). The CDR3 is 17 amino acids. Trimming pared 5 bases from V and 2 bases from J, leaving 20 bases between. The germline CDR1 and CDR2 sequences are SGHVS and FNYEAQ. The CDR3 sequence: CASSPTRPGVDTDTQYF. CDR3 coding DNA: TGTGCCAGCAGCCCAACCAGGCCCGGGGTCGACACAGATACGCAGTATTTT.

Regarding this clone: At one end the junction does not follow the germline gene, possibly because of a read error. The V and J genes are TRBV18 and TRBJ2-7; D might be TRBD1 (5 bases). Germline lookup yields CDR1 KGHSH and CDR2 LQKENI. CDR3 length: 16 amino acids. Here the CDR3 reads CASAPPFGGKGYEQYF. CDR3 nucleotide sequence: TGTGCCAGCGCACCACCGTTCGGCGGAAAGGGGTACGAGCAGTACTTC.

V is TRBV7-3 and J is TRBJ2-7; the D is unclear. The V gene's germline CDR1 is SGHTA and CDR2 FQGTGA. This CDR3 is built from 15 residues. V gave up 5 bases and J gave up 0 bases, with 14 bases separating them. Here the CDR3 reads CASSPHEVSSYEQYF. The CDR3 DNA reads as TGTGCCAGCAGCCCACATGAGGTTAGCTCCTACGAGCAGTACTTC.